This is a list of T cell receptor beta chains from one sample in a study of CXCR3-negative and CXCR3-positive naive CD8 T cells. TCRdb reanalyzed the 5' RACE reads and collapses them to one entry per CDR3 protein, without DNA. Its clone listing holds under 110,000 distinct CDR3 sequences. The sample taken for sequencing was naive CXCR3+ CD8+ T cells from blood. These receptors all stem from a human donor in good health. Some clones in this sample may be carry-over from other donors' samples. Each CDR3 is given with its conserved first and last residue.

V,J,CDR3
TRBV4-3,TRBJ1-5,CASSQLSGTGGQPQHF
TRBV19,TRBJ1-1,CASSIPGIAEAFF
TRBV5-5,TRBJ2-7,CASSAGQVEQYF
TRBV11-2,TRBJ2-1,CASSIMPGGPSSYNEQFF
TRBV5-6,TRBJ2-2,CASSLEYPLAGGNTGELFF
TRBV7-8,TRBJ2-3,CASSPPTSTDTQYF
TRBV29-1,TRBJ1-4,CSATGTKDEKLFF
TRBV5-1,TRBJ2-4,CASSSRTGTDKNIQYF
TRBV5-1,TRBJ2-7,CASSFEGSFEQYF
TRBV7-9,TRBJ1-1,CASSNTGTEAFF
TRBV20-1,TRBJ1-5,CSAHDALGRQPQHF
TRBV21-1,TRBJ2-1,CASSATGGGEQFF
TRBV29-1,TRBJ1-2,CSVEAQGRGNYGYTF
TRBV6-2/TRBV6-3,TRBJ2-7,CASSYPPNSNYFPYEQYF
TRBV9,TRBJ2-7,CASSETSGGAGEQYF
TRBV20-1,TRBJ1-2,CSARQGLTGYTF
TRBV10-3,TRBJ1-3,CAISDPDEGGNTIYF
TRBV29-1,TRBJ2-2,CSVRPTSGGYTGELFF
TRBV7-6,TRBJ2-5,CASSVEPGGETQYF
TRBV7-9,TRBJ2-3,CASSPSGDTQYF
TRBV6-2/TRBV6-3,TRBJ2-7,CASRKVGGTATISYEQYF
TRBV25-1,TRBJ1-5,CASNFRGSNQPQHF
TRBV4-1,TRBJ2-7,CASSHLASGHYEQYF
TRBV29-1,TRBJ2-3,CSVSLRDRGRLDTQYF
TRBV28,TRBJ2-1,CATRLGVGNFDEQFF
TRBV14,TRBJ2-3,CASSQAGGTDTQYF
TRBV6-1,TRBJ2-1,CATARGSYVSEQFF